Each of the 9 T cell receptor beta chains below was sequenced from the same sample in a study of shared clonotypes between healthy human individuals. Generated by immunoSEQ multiplex PCR, the TCRdb table keeps only in-frame clones and is missing some. The sample carries some 2,100,000 clones, approximately 96% recorded once. Material for sequencing was naive CD4+ T cells sorted from blood. The subset denotes: CD45RA+ positively selected. Receptor source: a man aged 18 to 35 in good health.

The J gene is TRBJ2-7, the V gene TRBV28; D not certain. Germline V lookup: CDR1 MDHEN, CDR2 SYDVKM. CDR3 length equals 12 residues. Trimming shortened V by 4 bases and J by 3 bases, and 7 bases separated the two germline ends. The CDR3 region is CASSSDNYEQYF. DNA for the CDR3: TGTGCCAGCAGTTCCGACAACTACGAGCAGTACTTC. Based on the CDR3 plus reference TRBV28 and TRBJ2-7, the full variable domain is DVKVTQSSRYLVKRTGEKVFLECVQDMDHENMFWYRQDPGLGLRLIYFSYDVKMKEKGDIPEGYSVSREKKERFSLILESASTNQTSMYLCASSSDNYEQYFGPGTRLTVT.

The chain employs TRBV4-1 and TRBJ2-7; no firm D call. V shed 0 bases and J shed 7 bases, with 10 bases lying between them. Germline V gene data show CDR1 as MGHRA and CDR2 as YSYEKL. CDR3 length: 13 residues. DNA of the CDR3: TGCGCCAGCAGCCAAGAGGTGGGCCGGGAGCAGTACTTC. It codes for CASSQEVGREQYF.

V gene TRBV18 combines with J gene TRBJ1-2, with a weak D call TRBD1 (6 bases). The V and J ends lost 3 bases and 7 bases respectively, with 15 bases between them. The CDR3 contains 14 residues. Looked up from germline, CDR1 is KGHSH and CDR2 is LQKENI. DNA of the CDR3: TGTGCCAGCTCACCGCGGGACAACTCAGCTGGCTACACCTTC. Its protein is CASSPRDNSAGYTF.

This clone was seen once. The V gene is TRBV6-1, the J gene TRBJ1-5, with a weak D call TRBD1 (6 bases). CDR3 length equals 17 residues. V lost 0 bases and J lost 3, with 15 bases in between. The germline V gene has CDR1 MNHNS and CDR2 SASEGT. CDR3 loop: CASSEAKGRGYNQPQHF. The DNA for the CDR3 is TGTGCCAGCAGTGAAGCTAAGGGCAGGGGATACAATCAGCCCCAGCATTTT.

This clone was seen just once. The chain uses TRBV5-1 and TRBJ2-1; 7 nucleotides line up with TRBD2. The CDR3 length is 16 residues. Per the germline V gene, CDR1 is SGHRS and CDR2 is YFSETQ. V shed 2 bases, J shed 1 base, and the junction held 6 bases outside the gene matches. This chain's CDR3 is CASSFRGVGSYNEQFF. CDR3 nucleotides: TGCGCCAGCAGCTTTCGGGGGGTAGGTTCCTACAATGAGCAGTTCTTC.

The chain joins TRBV28 to TRBJ2-1, with 8 bases lining up with TRBD2. CDR1 and CDR2 from the germline V gene are MDHEN and SYDVKM. V was clipped by 3 bases and J by 10 bases; unmatched bases: 11. The CDR3 contains 15 residues. The CDR3 nucleotides are TGTGCCAGCAGTTTGAGGCCCCAAATAGCGGGGGAGCAGTTCTTC. Its translation: CASSLRPQIAGEQFF.

Written as DNA, the CDR3 is TGTGCCAGCAGCTTGGAGGGGTTGGCAGCTTTCTTT. Residues: CASSLEGLAAFF. The chain uses TRBV21-1 and TRBJ1-1. TRBV21-1 is designated a pseudogene. The CDR3 length is 12 residues.

The chain combines TRBV5-1 with TRBJ1-1; possibly TRBD1 for D (5 bases). CDR3 length: 19 amino acids. V was trimmed by 0 bases and J by 1 base, leaving 22 bases between them. Germline V lookup: CDR1 SGHRS, CDR2 YFSETQ. The CDR3: CASSLVGGYRLQPNTEAFF. The CDR3 DNA reads as TGCGCCAGCAGCTTGGTCGGGGGATACCGCCTACAACCGAACACTGAAGCTTTCTTT.

The chain links TRBV11-2 to TRBJ1-6; D remains ambiguous. Looked up from germline, CDR1 is SGHAT and CDR2 is FQNNGV. CDR3 size: 14 residues. Trimming stripped 1 base from V and 7 bases from J, with 8 bases between. This chain's CDR3 is CASSLVGENSPLHF. The CDR3 DNA is TGTGCCAGCAGCTTAGTTGGGGAGAATTCACCCCTCCACTTT.